The 5 T cell receptor beta chains below all came from one sample that was sequenced in a study of shared clonotypes between healthy human individuals. Naive CD8 isolation took CD45RO-negative cells positively selected for CCR7 and excluded terminally differentiated effector memory CD45RA+ cells. Some clones are missing from TCRdb's copy, which holds only in-frame ones; the method was immunoSEQ multiplex PCR. This table holds roughly 570,000 clones, 95% to 98% found once. Source material: naive CD8+ T cells sorted from blood. These receptors all come from a man aged 25-45 years in good health.

This rearrangement joins TRBV6-4 to TRBJ1-1, with a weak D call TRBD1 (6 bases). V lost 5 bases and J lost 0, with 13 bases in between. The CDR3 runs 15 residues. Germline assignment: CDR1 MRHNA and CDR2 SNTAGT. For the CDR3, the DNA is TGTGCCAGCAGTATACAGGGCGCGATGAACACTGAAGCTTTCTTT. This translates into CASSIQGAMNTEAFF.

CDR3: CASRAGTGRTYNEQFF. The DNA for the CDR3 is TGTGCCAGCAGAGCGGGGACAGGACGGACCTACAATGAGCAGTTCTTC. The chain is built from TRBV2 and TRBJ2-1; D possibly corresponds to TRBD1 (8 bases). The CDR3 extends over 16 amino acids. Germline assignment: CDR1 SNHLY and CDR2 FYNNEI. Trimming took 6 bases from V and 2 from J, leaving 17 bases between them.

The gene calls are TRBV7-9 and TRBJ2-7; TRBD1 aligns across 12 bases. The J segment lost 2 bases and the V segment lost 5 bases, leaving 13 bases of the junction unmatched. In germline, CDR1 is SEHNR, CDR2 FQNEAQ (reference sequence). This CDR3 comprises 18 residues. Here the CDR3 reads CASSLPGTGGLRAYEQYF. The CDR3 DNA reads TGTGCCAGCAGCCTCCCCGGGACAGGGGGCTTGAGGGCCTACGAGCAGTACTTC.

This clone appeared once. Written as DNA, the CDR3 is TGTGCCAGCAGCTTAGAGATACGAGCGGGAGGGTACAATGAGCAGTTCTTC. It encodes CASSLEIRAGGYNEQFF. The V gene is TRBV7-9, the J gene TRBJ2-1; 10 positions match TRBD2. Germline V gives CDR1 SEHNR, CDR2 FQNEAQ (reference sequence). The V segment lost 1 base and the J segment 4 bases; nucleotides outside the gene matches: 7. This CDR3 is 17 amino acids long. The variable domain in full, completed from reference TRBV7-9 and TRBJ2-1, reads DTGVSQNPRHKITKRGQNVTFRCDPISEHNRLYWYRQTLGQGPEFLTYFQNEAQLEKSRLLSDRFSAERPKGSFSTLEIQRTEQGDSAMYLCASSLEIRAGGYNEQFFGPGTRLTVL.

Note on this clone: Other DNA sequences of this sample code for an identical CDR3. This sequence joins TRBV7-9 and TRBJ2-7, with D uncertain. The germline V gene encodes CDR1 SEHNR and CDR2 FQNEAQ (reference sequence). The CDR3 runs to 12 residues. V gave up 5 bases and J gave up 1 base, with 6 bases separating them. The CDR3 reads CASSLGSYEQYF. The CDR3 DNA follows: TGTGCCAGCAGCCTAGGATCCTACGAGCAGTACTTC.